This T cell receptor beta chain was profiled in a study of T cell changes during pregnancy in multiple sclerosis. Profiling relied on immunoSEQ multiplex PCR, and the TCRdb table lists in-frame clones only, not all of them. Of approximately 120,000 clones listed, 95% to 98% are singletons. Material: peripheral blood, obtained after pregnancy. This TCR came from a female donor with multiple sclerosis, enrolled in a pregnancy study.

The CDR3 DNA sequence: TGCGCCAGCGCATTTGCCCAGGACAGGGGAACCTACGAGCAGTACTTC. The encoded protein is CASAFAQDRGTYEQYF. The rearrangement links TRBV10-1 to TRBJ2-7; TRBD1 aligns across 9 bases. The CDR3 has 16 amino acids. Losses at the gene ends were 8 bases for V and 2 bases for J; bases not matched to a gene: 13. CDR1 and CDR2 (germline): WNHNN, SYGVQD (reference sequence).